The present TCR beta chain was sequenced within a study of vaccination effects on CD4 cells after COVID-19. In regard to this clone: Its antigen is currently unknown.

Following a roughly 10-day culture, CD4+ T cells were purified. As their vaccination, participants received two doses of either BNT162b2 or mRNA-1273. The germline gives CDR1 GTSNPN, CDR2 SVGIG (reference sequence). The CDR3 covers 16 residues. Deletions cut 1 base from V and 1 base from J, with 17 bases between. Profiled with immunoSEQ multiplex PCR; TCRdb holds only in-frame clones, not every one. The profile shows about 73,000 clones, over 65% of them singletons. This specimen consisted of CD4+ T cells from PBMCs cultured without peptide, obtained after COVID-19 vaccination. This clonotype originated in a human donor who received a COVID-19 vaccine. J is TRBJ2-7 and V is TRBV30; D perhaps matches TRBD2 (5 bases). The CDR3: CAWSAAGIPTSYEQYV. The CDR3 nucleotides read TGTGCCTGGAGTGCCGCCGGGATCCCAACATCCTACGAGCAGTACGTC.